The sequence of this T cell receptor (beta chain) was determined in a study of T-cell memory formation after mild COVID-19. The CDR3 sequence is 16 residues long. Germline V CDR1 and CDR2: MNHEY, SVGEGT. Losses at the gene ends were 6 bases for V and 7 bases for J; bases not matched to a gene: 13. 5'RACE primed at constant segments yielded TCR alpha and TCR beta cDNA libraries bearing sample barcodes and UMIs. MiXCR, applied by TCRdb to the 5' RACE reads, yields one record per CDR3 protein. The data show around 80,000 distinct CDR3 sequences, with 10% to 15% seen just once and 41% held by the top ten. Overall study findings and caveats: Confirmation was lacking for SARS-CoV-2 specificity of second-wave clones that peaked on day 37. Contracting clones, day 15 to 85, had balanced CD4/CD8, and later expanders favored CD4+.

This clonotype has only a few counts. The antigen remains unidentified. V is TRBV6-2 or TRBV6-3 and J is TRBJ2-1; 9 positions match TRBD1. Sample: PBMCs or a T cell subset sorted from them (not recorded which). The source is a man younger than 35 who had mild COVID-19 (a few samples of this study predate the infection). Cell type and time point are not known. Here the CDR3 DNA reads TGTGCCAGCAGCAGTGGTGGGGGACAGGGATGGAATGAGCAGTTCTTC. The encoded protein is CASSSGGGQGWNEQFF.